This T cell receptor beta chain was sequenced for a study of blood T cell repertoires in COVID-19 (TCRdb year 2020). With regard to the full study: Collaborator samples came from the United States, Italy and Spain and covered acute and convalescent phases of COVID-19. A de-identified subject ID, COVID-19 status, age in years and sex were almost always included in the sample metadata. Deeply sampled blood TCRbeta repertoires from subjects exposed to, actively infected with, or recovered from COVID-19 were included in the dataset. The material from the prospective study consisted of cDNA or gDNA derived from T cells, B-cell-depleted T cells, or PBMCs. Where available, HLA class I and class II types were obtained from metadata supplied by the sample provider rather than from assay-based typing. The samples were drawn from the first 160 participants of the ongoing ImmuneRACE study and from 1,200 or so subjects provided by 6 global collaborators. The repertoires were released in a freely available public database meant as a resource for research on the immune response to SARS-CoV-2. What the study reported, not specific to this receptor: The amount of clinical and demographic metadata varied by source and participant and was provided uncurated.

V loses 5 bases at its end and J loses 8 bases; junction bases beyond the gene matches: 7. There are 14 amino acids in the CDR3, from cysteine to phenylalanine inclusive. The CDR3 DNA has 42 bases and is translated from base 1. Looking up the germline V gene (reference sequence) yields CDR1 SEHNR and CDR2 FQNEAQ. As concerns this clone: The antigen it binds to is not known. No per-base quality is available; no much larger clone lies one base away.

Whole blood was collected in K2EDTA tubes by collaborating institutions according to the institutions' own protocols. For TCRbeta analysis, collaborators shipped samples in one of three forms: frozen whole blood, isolated PBMCs, or DNA extracted from either of those sample types. The immunoSEQ Assay, a bias-controlled multiplex PCR, was used to amplify TCRbeta CDR3 regions from genomic DNA. In the authors' own workflow: The number of nucleated cells in each sample was estimated from the amplification of reference gene primers within the assay. To quantify the absolute abundance of each unique TCRbeta CDR3 rearrangement, sequence reads were collapsed and filtered. Productive Simpson clonality was computed per sample as the square root of Simpson's diversity index over productive rearrangements. TCRdb obtained this table from immuneACCESS and retained in-frame rearrangements with V and J assigned. These tables miss some clones; where compared with another copy, unresolved V genes account for less than half of the shortfall, and the remainder is unexplained. V, J and clone size are taken as reported in that table, and D and trimming were inferred from the DNA itself. For this sample there are about 57,000 clones; more than 85% appear just once. The top ten constitute around 2% of the sample.

The rearranged segments are TRBV7-9 and TRBJ1-4; 8 bases in the middle match TRBD1. The sequence was collected from a man in his 60s with acute or convalescent COVID-19. The sequencing input was peripheral blood. The nucleotide sequence reads TGTGCCAGCAGCCCGTGGACAGGGTGGGAAAAACTGTTTTTT. It encodes CASSPWTGWEKLFF.